Following are 18 T cell receptor beta chains from one sample sequenced in a study of PD-1 blockade in classical Hodgkin lymphoma. Generated by immunoSEQ multiplex PCR, the TCRdb table keeps only in-frame clones and is missing some. This table has 20,000 to 30,000 clones, roughly 65% appearing once. Each and every patient relapsed after autologous stem cell transplantation, and patients got differing brentuximab vedotin exposure. This specimen consisted of peripheral blood mononuclear cells (PBMCs), obtained before the second cycle of nivolumab. These receptors all stem from a human donor with classical Hodgkin lymphoma.

The count of this clone is one. The chain carries TRBV6-5 and TRBJ2-5; 8 positions agree with TRBD1. The end of the DNA fits TRBJ2-7 better, so the J call may be wrong. Germline V gene lookup returns CDR1 MNHEY and CDR2 SVGAGI. This CDR3 has 15 residues. The CDR3 spells CASSRLPGQEYEQYF. CDR3 DNA: TGTGCCAGCAGCCGACTACCGGGACAGGAATACGAGCAGTACTTC.

The genes are TRBV18 and TRBJ2-7; D is uncertain. V was clipped by 5 bases and J by 6 bases, with 11 bases between them. This CDR3 has 12 residues. Germline CDR1 is KGHSH and CDR2 is LQKENI. The CDR3 region has the DNA TGTGCCAGCTCATCTCCCCAGTCCGAGCAGTACTTC. It specifies CASSSPQSEQYF.

V gene TRBV28 combines with J gene TRBJ2-7, with D perhaps matching TRBD1 or TRBD2 (5 bases each). Looked up from germline, CDR1 is MDHEN and CDR2 is SYDVKM. The CDR3 loop spans 15 amino acids. V was cut by 6 bases and J by 1 base, with 16 bases left in between. This chain's CDR3 is CASSTPGSGSYEQYF. The CDR3 DNA follows: TGTGCCAGCAGCACCCCGGGGTCAGGGTCCTACGAGCAGTACTTC.

This clone was seen a few times. V and J are TRBV21-1 and TRBJ1-5; TRBD1, the table's D call, was not compared with the DNA. TRBV21-1 is a pseudogene locus. The CDR3 totals 15 residues. This CDR3 reads CASSTARTGRQPQHF. DNA of the CDR3: TGTGCCAGCAGCACCGCCCGGACAGGGAGGCAGCCCCAGCATTTT.

This clone was found a few times. The chain is built from TRBV18 and TRBJ1-2, with D hard to call. Per germline, CDR1 KGHSH and CDR2 LQKENI. The CDR3 loop spans 16 amino acids. The V end was cut by 6 bases, the J end by 2 bases, with 19 bases between. CDR3: CASSATAIQENYGYTF. DNA of the CDR3: TGTGCCAGCTCGGCAACGGCCATCCAGGAGAACTATGGCTACACCTTC. The entire variable domain, with the rest obtained from reference TRBV18 and TRBJ1-2, is as follows: NAGVMQNPRHLVRRRGQEARLRCSPMKGHSHVYWYRQLPEEGLKFMVYLQKENIIDESGMPKERFSAEFPKEGPSILRIQQVVRGDSAAYFCASSATAIQENYGYTFGSGTRLTVV.

This CDR3 reads CASSPDMSGSPLHF. The CDR3 bases are TGTGCCAGCAGTCCAGACATGTCGGGTTCACCCCTCCACTTT. The rearrangement uses TRBV6-5 and TRBJ1-6; D is ambiguous. V was clipped by 5 bases and J by 9 bases, with 14 bases between them. The germline V gene encodes CDR1 MNHEY and CDR2 SVGAGI. This CDR3 has 14 amino acids.

V usage is TRBV29-1 and J usage is TRBJ2-7; TRBD1 is a possible D gene (5 bases). Germline CDR1 reads SQVTM; CDR2 reads ANQGSEA. V gave up 3 bases and J gave up 6 bases, with 15 bases separating them. The CDR3 sequence is 13 residues long. The CDR3 nucleotides are TGCAGCGTTGACGGTGGTGGAAGGGGCGAGCAGTACTTC. Residues: CSVDGGGRGEQYF.

The J gene is TRBJ2-7, the V gene TRBV28; 7 bases agree with TRBD1. CDR1 and CDR2 (germline): MDHEN, SYDVKM. The trim removed 5 bases at V and 0 bases at J, leaving 4 bases unmatched. This CDR3 region has 14 residues. The CDR3 region is CASSPAGGSYEQYF. In DNA form, the CDR3 reads TGTGCCAGCAGTCCGGCAGGGGGCTCCTACGAGCAGTACTTC.

In its sample, this clone was seen a few times. The CDR3 reads CASSHGTSHSNQPQHF. The CDR3, as DNA: TGTGCCAGCAGCCACGGGACGAGCCATAGCAATCAGCCCCAGCATTTT. The rearrangement uses TRBV7-2 and TRBJ1-5; D is perhaps TRBD1 (5 bases). Trimming pared 5 bases from V and 0 bases from J, leaving 14 bases between. Per germline, CDR1 SGHTA and CDR2 FQGNSA. The CDR3 extends over 16 amino acids.

This chain links TRBV28 with TRBJ1-3; 12 bases are a match to TRBD1. With 6 bases clipped from V and 4 bases from J, the junction kept 7 bases outside the gene matches. The CDR3 spans 16 residues. From germline, CDR1 is MDHEN and CDR2 SYDVKM. The CDR3: CASRGTGTGGGNTIYF. The CDR3 DNA is TGTGCCAGCAGAGGTACCGGGACAGGGGGCGGAAACACCATATATTTT. Full variable domain (remainder filled in from reference TRBV28 and TRBJ1-3): DVKVTQSSRYLVKRTGEKVFLECVQDMDHENMFWYRQDPGLGLRLIYFSYDVKMKEKGDIPEGYSVSREKKERFSLILESASTNQTSMYLCASRGTGTGGGNTIYFGEGSWLTVV.

This clone was seen a few times. The chain employs TRBV30 and TRBJ1-1, with no clear D. Deletions cut 1 base from V and 5 bases from J, with 14 bases between. The germline V gene has CDR1 GTSNPN and CDR2 SVGIG (reference sequence). The CDR3 covers 14 residues. The CDR3 DNA follows: TGTGCCTGGAGTGACCAAGGACGAAAGACTGAAGCTTTCTTT. Protein: CAWSDQGRKTEAFF.

The V gene is TRBV19, the J gene TRBJ1-5, with 9 bases aligning to TRBD1. J was trimmed by 3 bases and V by 4 bases; bases with no gene match: 4. This CDR3 comprises 15 residues. The germline V gene has CDR1 LNHDA and CDR2 SQIVND (reference sequence). The CDR3 nucleotides are TGTGCCAGTAGTAGGGGACAGGGCCTCAATCAGCCCCAGCATTTT. The encoded protein is CASSRGQGLNQPQHF. The variable domain in full, completed from reference TRBV19 and TRBJ1-5, reads DGGITQSPKYLFRKEGQNVTLSCEQNLNHDAMYWYRQDPGQGLRLIYYSQIVNDFQKGDIAEGYSVSREKKESFPLTVTSAQKNPTAFYLCASSRGQGLNQPQHFGDGTRLSIL.

The chain recombines TRBV30 with TRBJ2-5; weak D call: TRBD2 (7 bases). Trimming pared 5 bases from V and 2 bases from J, leaving 21 bases between. CDR1 and CDR2 (germline): GTSNPN, SVGIG (reference sequence). The length of the CDR3 is 16 residues. The CDR3 DNA follows: TGTGCCTGGCAAAAGGGGGAGGGGGGGGTACAAGAGACCCAGTACTTC. This sequence encodes CAWQKGEGGVQETQYF.

The rearrangement links TRBV10-3 to TRBJ1-2; D is uncertain. Per the germline V gene, CDR1 is ENHRY and CDR2 is SYGVKD. Trimming cost V 10 bases and J 5 bases, with 20 bases left between them. This CDR3 contains 14 residues. CDR3 in DNA: TGTGCCACCAAGGACGCGTGGGTGAGGTATGGCTACACCTTC. Translated, it gives CATKDAWVRYGYTF.

In this sample, this clone turned up once. The chain has TRBV6-5 and TRBJ1-2; D remains unclear. The CDR3 consists of 15 residues. The V gene's germline CDR1 is MNHEY and CDR2 SVGAGI. V was cut by 2 bases and J by 9 bases, with 19 bases left in between. CDR3 sequence reads: CASSYTQRSSGRYTF. For the CDR3, the DNA is TGTGCCAGCAGTTACACCCAGCGTTCTTCTGGACGCTACACCTTC.

This clone was counted only a few times. CDR3 coding DNA: TGTGCCAGTAGTATTCCAACCGGGGAGCTGTTTTTT. This gives the protein CASSIPTGELFF. The chain recombines TRBV19 with TRBJ2-2; D is ambiguous. The V and J ends lost 3 bases and 5 bases respectively, with 4 bases between them. CDR3 length: 12 residues. Germline V lookup: CDR1 LNHDA, CDR2 SQIVND (reference sequence).

The chain joins TRBV20-1 to TRBJ2-3; no definite D call. This CDR3 has 11 residues. The V end was cut by 4 bases, the J end by 3 bases, with 5 bases between. Germline assignment: CDR1 DFQATT and CDR2 SNEGSKA (reference sequence). The CDR3 sequence is CSAKQTDTQYF. CDR3 DNA sequence: TGCAGTGCTAAGCAAACAGATACGCAGTATTTT.

This clone was recorded a few times. The rearrangement links TRBV10-1 to TRBJ1-1, with D possibly matching TRBD1 (5 bases). CDR1 and CDR2 from the germline V gene are WNHNN and SYGVQD (reference sequence). The CDR3 sequence is 14 residues long. V lost 5 bases to trimming and J lost 1 base, with 11 bases between them. The CDR3, as DNA: TGCGCCAGCAGTCGGGCCGGGGGGAACACTGAAGCTTTCTTT. Protein: CASSRAGGNTEAFF.